This T cell receptor (beta chain) was sequenced in a study of CXCR3-negative and CXCR3-positive naive CD8 T cells. The germline gives CDR1 DFQATT, CDR2 SNEGSKA (reference sequence). This CDR3 is 13 amino acids long. Libraries of TRB cDNA were made by 5' RACE and carried UMIs. From its re-call of the 5' RACE reads, TCRdb lists each CDR3 protein once, without DNA. The sample spans tens of thousands of distinct CDR3 sequences; the ten largest clones claim about 1.9%. Sequencing used naive CXCR3- CD8+ T cells from blood. Described subset: CD45RO-CCR7+CD27+CD95- naive CD8+ T cells lacking CXCR3 (TNR3-). The V gene is TRBV20-1, the J gene TRBJ2-2. This receptor was obtained from a human donor in good health. Some clones in this sample may be carry-over from other donors' samples. CDR3 residues: CSARDRRTGELFF.